The rows below give T cell receptor beta chains drawn from one sample of a study of cytomegalovirus exposure and HLA in healthy donors. The assay was immunoSEQ multiplex PCR, and TCRdb's table has in-frame clones only and misses some. The sample gives 200,000 to 250,000 clones, approximately 80% of which show up once; over 12% is in the top ten. The sample taken for sequencing was PBMCs. The source is a young woman in good health and CMV-seropositive. CDR3s include the opening cysteine and the closing phenylalanine or tryptophan.

V,J,CDR3
TRBV2,TRBJ1-1,CASRESSTGGIEAFF
TRBV9,TRBJ1-2,CASSVVVRAGPNYGYTF
TRBV4-1,TRBJ2-3,CASSQSGPQYF
TRBV6-1,TRBJ2-1,CASSISGTPDNEQFF
TRBV6-5,TRBJ1-2,CASRQKTGSGYTF
TRBV20-1,TRBJ2-3,CSASGTDTQYF
TRBV5-1,TRBJ2-7,CASSLWASSYEQYF
TRBV11-2,TRBJ1-1,CASSLRGLIAEAFF
TRBV5-4,TRBJ2-7,CASSSLGGGTPYEQYF
TRBV6-1,TRBJ1-2,CASSDPGYGYTF
TRBV5-5,TRBJ2-7,CASSLASSYEQYF
TRBV7-8,TRBJ1-2,CASSLMGQGAGGYTF
TRBV27,TRBJ1-2,CASSPTTGGANYGYTF
TRBV30,TRBJ1-1,CAWSFRDKDGAFF
TRBV30,TRBJ1-5,CAWSSDSNQPQHF
TRBV5-8,TRBJ1-2,CASSLGVGAGNNYGYTF
TRBV19,TRBJ2-1,CASSMAVARYNEQFF
TRBV18,TRBJ1-1,CASSRNTEAFF
TRBV9,TRBJ1-1,CASSAHLAATEAFF
TRBV30,TRBJ1-5,CACNSGPPFYGQPQHF
TRBV4-3,TRBJ1-2,CASSQDVTDHGYTF
TRBV6-6,TRBJ2-3,CASSSVGAGNTDTQYF
TRBV11-2,TRBJ2-1,CASSLLAGLNNEQFF
TRBV27,TRBJ2-1,CAIRGRVREQFF
TRBV29-1,TRBJ2-3,CSVGAGADTQYF
TRBV7-3,TRBJ2-3,CASSYQGGSTDTQYF
TRBV11-3,TRBJ2-7,CASSLTTTRGQFEQYF
TRBV18,TRBJ2-5,CASSPGTGNLETQYF
TRBV6-1,TRBJ1-4,CASSEVGGSSLRGLFF
TRBV7-9,TRBJ2-7,CASSYPTSGSTYEQYF
TRBV5-4,TRBJ2-7,CASSLGSQEQYF
TRBV4-3,TRBJ2-1,CASSLNGGAGEWNEQFF
TRBV25-1,TRBJ1-2,CASSEFGGLANYGYTF
TRBV30,TRBJ2-1,CAWRQFYNEQFF
TRBV6-1,TRBJ2-3,CASSATSGAAGYTQYF
TRBV28,TRBJ2-7,CASSFLGGVAAYEQYF